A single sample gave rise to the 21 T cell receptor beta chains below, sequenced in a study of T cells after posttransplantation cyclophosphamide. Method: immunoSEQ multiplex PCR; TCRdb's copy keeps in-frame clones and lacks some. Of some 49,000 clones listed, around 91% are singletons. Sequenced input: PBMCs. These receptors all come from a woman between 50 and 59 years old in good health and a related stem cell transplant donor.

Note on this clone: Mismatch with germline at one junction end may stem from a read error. In DNA, the CDR3 is TGCGCCAGCAGCTTGGAGGGGGTCCCGGTGTCACCCCCCCACTTT. Its translation is CASSLEGVPVSPPHF. V and J are TRBV5-1 and TRBJ1-6; D possibly corresponds to TRBD1 (6 bases). The germline V gene encodes CDR1 SGHRS and CDR2 YFSETQ. The length of the CDR3 is 15 residues. The full variable domain, its missing parts supplied by reference TRBV5-1 and TRBJ1-6, is KAGVTQTPRYLIKTRGQQVTLSCSPISGHRSVSWYQQTPGQGLQFLFEYFSETQRNKGNFPGRFSGRQFSNSRSEMNVSTLELGDSALYLCASSLEGVPVSPPHFGNGTRLTVT.

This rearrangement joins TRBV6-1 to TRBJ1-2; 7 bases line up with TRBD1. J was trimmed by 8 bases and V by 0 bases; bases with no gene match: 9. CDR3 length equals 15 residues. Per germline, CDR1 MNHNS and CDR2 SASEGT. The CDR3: CASSEAPTTGLGYTF. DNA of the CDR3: TGTGCCAGCAGTGAAGCGCCGACGACAGGGCTGGGCTACACCTTC.

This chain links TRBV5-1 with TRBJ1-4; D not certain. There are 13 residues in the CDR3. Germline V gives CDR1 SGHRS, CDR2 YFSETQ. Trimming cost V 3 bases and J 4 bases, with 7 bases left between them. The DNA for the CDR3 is TGCGCCAGCAGCTCGCAGAATAATGAAAAACTGTTTTTT. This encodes CASSSQNNEKLFF.

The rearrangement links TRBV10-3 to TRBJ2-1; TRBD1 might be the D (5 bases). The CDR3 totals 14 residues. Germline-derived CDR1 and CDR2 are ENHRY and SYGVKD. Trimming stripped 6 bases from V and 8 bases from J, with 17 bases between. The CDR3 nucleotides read TGTGCCATCAGCTTGGACACCCTTGGGGATGAGCAGTTCTTC. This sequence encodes CAISLDTLGDEQFF.

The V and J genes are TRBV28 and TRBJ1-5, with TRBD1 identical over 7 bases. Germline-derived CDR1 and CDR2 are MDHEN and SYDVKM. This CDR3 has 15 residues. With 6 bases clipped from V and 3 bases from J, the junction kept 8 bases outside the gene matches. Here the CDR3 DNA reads TGTGCCAGCAGCCTACAGGGGCTATCCAATCAGCCCCAGCATTTT. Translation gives CASSLQGLSNQPQHF.

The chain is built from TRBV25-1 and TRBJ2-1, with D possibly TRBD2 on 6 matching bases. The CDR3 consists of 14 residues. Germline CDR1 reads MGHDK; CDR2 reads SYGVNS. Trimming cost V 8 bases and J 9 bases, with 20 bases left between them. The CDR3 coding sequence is TGTGCCAGCCAACTGGGAGGTCGGGTTCGTGAGCAGTTCTTC. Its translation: CASQLGGRVREQFF.

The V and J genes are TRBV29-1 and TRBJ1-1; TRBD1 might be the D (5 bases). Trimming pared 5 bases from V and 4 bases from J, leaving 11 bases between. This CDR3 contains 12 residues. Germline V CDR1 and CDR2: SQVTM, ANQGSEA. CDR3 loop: CSVTQQGTEAFF. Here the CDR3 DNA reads TGCAGCGTTACTCAGCAGGGCACTGAAGCTTTCTTT. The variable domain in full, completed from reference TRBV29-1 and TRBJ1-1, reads SAVISQKPSRDICQRGTSLTIQCQVDSQVTMMFWYRQQPGQSLTLIATANQGSEATYESGFVIDKFPISRPNLTFSTLTVSNMSPEDSSIYLCSVTQQGTEAFFGQGTRLTVV.

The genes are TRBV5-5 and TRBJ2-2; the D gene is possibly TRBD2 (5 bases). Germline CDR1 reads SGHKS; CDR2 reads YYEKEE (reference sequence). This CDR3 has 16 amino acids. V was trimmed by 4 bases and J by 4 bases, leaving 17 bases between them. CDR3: CASSPFLGRVTGELFF. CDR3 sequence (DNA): TGTGCCAGCAGCCCCTTTTTAGGGCGGGTCACCGGGGAGCTGTTTTTT.

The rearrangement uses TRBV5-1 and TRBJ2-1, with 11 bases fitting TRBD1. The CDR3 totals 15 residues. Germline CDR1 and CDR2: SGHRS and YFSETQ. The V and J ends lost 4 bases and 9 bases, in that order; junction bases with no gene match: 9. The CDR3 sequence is CASSVPGQGVPEQFF. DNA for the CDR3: TGCGCCAGCAGCGTGCCGGGACAGGGGGTTCCTGAGCAGTTCTTC.

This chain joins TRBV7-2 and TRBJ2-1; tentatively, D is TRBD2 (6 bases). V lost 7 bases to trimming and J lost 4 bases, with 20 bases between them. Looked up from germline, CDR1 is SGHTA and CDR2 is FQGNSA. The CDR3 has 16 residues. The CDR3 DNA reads TGTGCCAGCACCAGAAAGCAGCTAGCGAGATACAATGAGCAGTTCTTC. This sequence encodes CASTRKQLARYNEQFF. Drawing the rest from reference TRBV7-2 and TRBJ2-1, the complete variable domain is GAGVSQSPSNKVTEKGKDVELRCDPISGHTALYWYRQSLGQGLEFLIYFQGNSAPDKSGLPSDRFSAERTGGSVSTLTIQRTQQEDSAVYLCASTRKQLARYNEQFFGPGTRLTVL.

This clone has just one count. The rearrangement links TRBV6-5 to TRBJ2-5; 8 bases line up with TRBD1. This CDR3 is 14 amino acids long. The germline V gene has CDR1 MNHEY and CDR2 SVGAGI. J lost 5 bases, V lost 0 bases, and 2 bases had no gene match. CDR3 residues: CASSYSRQGETQYF. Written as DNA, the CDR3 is TGTGCCAGCAGTTACTCGCGACAGGGGGAGACCCAGTACTTC.

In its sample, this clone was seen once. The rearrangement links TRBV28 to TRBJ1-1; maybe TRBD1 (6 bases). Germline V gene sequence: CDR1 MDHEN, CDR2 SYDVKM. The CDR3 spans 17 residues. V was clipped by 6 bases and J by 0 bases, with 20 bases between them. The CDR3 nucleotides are TGTGCCAGCAGGGGAAATCAGCCGGACAGACTGAACACTGAAGCTTTCTTT. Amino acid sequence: CASRGNQPDRLNTEAFF.

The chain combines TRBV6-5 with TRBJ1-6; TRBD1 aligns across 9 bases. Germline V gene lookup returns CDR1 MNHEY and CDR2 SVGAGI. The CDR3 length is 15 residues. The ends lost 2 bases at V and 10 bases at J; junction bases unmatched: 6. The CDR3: CASSYGTGRGSPLHF. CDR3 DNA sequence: TGTGCCAGCAGTTACGGGACAGGGCGGGGGTCACCCCTCCACTTT.

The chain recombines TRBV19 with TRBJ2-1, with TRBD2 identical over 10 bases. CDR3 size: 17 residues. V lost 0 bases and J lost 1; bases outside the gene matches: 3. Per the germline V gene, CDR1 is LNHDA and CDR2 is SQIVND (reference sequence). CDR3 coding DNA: TGTGCCAGTAGTATAGATGGAGCGGGAGGGTCCTACAATGAGCAGTTCTTC. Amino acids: CASSIDGAGGSYNEQFF. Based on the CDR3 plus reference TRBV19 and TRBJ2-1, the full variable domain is DGGITQSPKYLFRKEGQNVTLSCEQNLNHDAMYWYRQDPGQGLRLIYYSQIVNDFQKGDIAEGYSVSREKKESFPLTVTSAQKNPTAFYLCASSIDGAGGSYNEQFFGPGTRLTVL.

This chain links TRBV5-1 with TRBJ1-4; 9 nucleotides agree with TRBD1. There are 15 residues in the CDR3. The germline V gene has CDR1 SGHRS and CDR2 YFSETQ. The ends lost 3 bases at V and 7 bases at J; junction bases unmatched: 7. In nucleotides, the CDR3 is TGCGCCAGCAGCTCCGCCGGGACAGGGAGTGAAAAACTGTTTTTT. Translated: CASSSAGTGSEKLFF.

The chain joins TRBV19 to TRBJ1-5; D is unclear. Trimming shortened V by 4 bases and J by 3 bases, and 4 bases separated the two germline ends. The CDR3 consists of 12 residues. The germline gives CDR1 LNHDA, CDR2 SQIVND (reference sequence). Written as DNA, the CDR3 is TGTGCCAGTAGTAGAGTCAATCAGCCCCAGCATTTT. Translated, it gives CASSRVNQPQHF.

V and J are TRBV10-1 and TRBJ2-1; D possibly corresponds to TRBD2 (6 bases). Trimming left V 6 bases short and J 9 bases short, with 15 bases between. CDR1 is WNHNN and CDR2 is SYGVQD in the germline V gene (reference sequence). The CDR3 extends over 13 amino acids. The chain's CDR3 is CASRLSQGGEQFF. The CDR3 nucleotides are TGCGCCAGCAGGTTATCCCAGGGAGGTGAGCAGTTCTTC.

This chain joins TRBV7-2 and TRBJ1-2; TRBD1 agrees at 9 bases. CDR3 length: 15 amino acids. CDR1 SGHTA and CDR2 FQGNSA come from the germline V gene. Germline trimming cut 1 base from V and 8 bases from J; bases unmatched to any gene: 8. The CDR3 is CASSLGGRTGDGYTF. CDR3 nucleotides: TGTGCCAGCAGCTTAGGGGGGCGGACAGGGGACGGCTACACCTTC.

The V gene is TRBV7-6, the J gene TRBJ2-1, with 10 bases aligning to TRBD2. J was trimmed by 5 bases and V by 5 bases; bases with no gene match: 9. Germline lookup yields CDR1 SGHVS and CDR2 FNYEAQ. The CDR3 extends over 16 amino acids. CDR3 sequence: CASSTPGTSENNEQFF. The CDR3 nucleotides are TGTGCCAGCAGCACACCCGGGACTAGCGAGAACAATGAGCAGTTCTTC.

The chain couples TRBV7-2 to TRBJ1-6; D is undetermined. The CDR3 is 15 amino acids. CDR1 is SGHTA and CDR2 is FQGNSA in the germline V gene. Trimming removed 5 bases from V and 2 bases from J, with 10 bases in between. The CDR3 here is CASSPTGTYNSPLHF. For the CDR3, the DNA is TGTGCCAGCAGCCCCACGGGGACCTATAATTCACCCCTCCACTTT.

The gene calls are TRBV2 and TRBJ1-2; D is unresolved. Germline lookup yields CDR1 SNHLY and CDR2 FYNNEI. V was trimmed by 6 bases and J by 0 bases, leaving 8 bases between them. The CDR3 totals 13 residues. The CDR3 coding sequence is TGTGCCAGCAGGTTACGCGCTAACTATGGCTACACCTTC. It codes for CASRLRANYGYTF.